Listed below are T cell receptor beta chains from one sample, sequenced in a study of vaccination and CD4 T cells after COVID-19. Each CDR3 protein is one row after TCRdb ran MiXCR on the PCR reads. Of more than 15,000 distinct CDR3 sequences in the sample, about 40% were seen once. Their cognate antigens are unknown. What was sequenced was CD4+ T cells from blood, cultured in vitro. The origin of the receptors is a human donor who had recovered from COVID-19. The CDR3 runs from the conserved cysteine through the conserved F or W. Fields, in order: V gene, J gene, CDR3 protein.

TRBV28	TRBJ1-5	CASSFGRIQHF
TRBV7-2	TRBJ2-1	CASSLARNAYNEQFF
TRBV6-1	TRBJ2-7	CASSHRDRGPYEQYF
TRBV20-1	TRBJ1-6	CSATRAPKVSPLHF
TRBV20-1	TRBJ2-7	CSGKMGDEQYF
TRBV20-1	TRBJ2-1	CSAGGSYNEQFF
TRBV6-5	TRBJ1-2	CASRLLQGAGGYTF
TRBV2	TRBJ1-5	CASIARDGNQPQHF
TRBV6-1	TRBJ2-3	CASQGTGTGTDTQYF
TRBV12-3/TRBV12-4	TRBJ2-7	CASSLSLYEQYF
TRBV20-1	TRBJ1-1	CSAIGTAVLNTEAFF
TRBV20-1	TRBJ2-1	CSAGGLARGNEQFF
TRBV6-1	TRBJ2-1	CASSTRTTGTIGEQFF
TRBV27	TRBJ2-7	CASSFVGDILLHEQYF
TRBV2	TRBJ1-5	CASSRYSNQPQHF
TRBV21-1	TRBJ2-3	CASSKYEREGGDTQYF